The 20 T cell receptor beta chains below all came from one sample that was sequenced in a study of blood T cell repertoires in COVID-19. The data were produced by immunoSEQ multiplex PCR, yet TCRdb's version contains in-frame clones alone and is incomplete. The sample has approximately 180,000 clones, approximately 85% seen once. Specimen: peripheral blood. The receptors stem from a woman aged 80 or older with acute or convalescent COVID-19.

This clone was picked up a small number of times. The chain uses TRBV10-3 and TRBJ1-3, with D perhaps TRBD1 (6 bases). This CDR3 contains 16 residues. Germline CDR1 reads ENHRY; CDR2 reads SYGVKD. V was pared by 4 bases and J by 1 base, with 14 bases between. The CDR3 nucleotides read TGTGCCATCAGTGCGGCCCCCACAGGGTCTGGAAACACCATATATTTT. This gives the protein CAISAAPTGSGNTIYF.

The chain uses TRBV5-1 and TRBJ2-7, with TRBD2 as a possible D gene (6 bases). Trimming pared 5 bases from V and 1 base from J, leaving 16 bases between. The CDR3 is 15 amino acids. Germline V gene lookup returns CDR1 SGHRS and CDR2 YFSETQ. This chain's CDR3 is CASRPMEGRSYEQYF. CDR3 nucleotide sequence: TGCGCCAGCAGACCTATGGAGGGTAGGTCCTACGAGCAGTACTTC.

This clone was seen just once. V and J are TRBV19 and TRBJ2-7, with 13 nucleotides matching TRBD2. Germline CDR1 is LNHDA and CDR2 is SQIVND (reference sequence). The CDR3 is 14 amino acids. Trimming took 5 bases from V and 7 from J; bases not matched to a gene: 5. The CDR3: CASSWTSGSREQYF. As DNA, the CDR3 is TGTGCCAGTAGTTGGACTAGCGGGAGTCGAGAGCAGTACTTC. The whole variable domain, filled in from reference TRBV19 and TRBJ2-7, reads DGGITQSPKYLFRKEGQNVTLSCEQNLNHDAMYWYRQDPGQGLRLIYYSQIVNDFQKGDIAEGYSVSREKKESFPLTVTSAQKNPTAFYLCASSWTSGSREQYFGPGTRLTVT.

The CDR3 loop reads CSVRPTSGVQAYLYNEQFF. The CDR3 DNA reads TGCAGCGTACGCCCGACTAGCGGGGTTCAGGCCTACCTCTACAATGAGCAGTTCTTC. V and J are TRBV29-1 and TRBJ2-1; 11 nucleotides agree with TRBD2. V gave up 6 bases and J gave up 3 bases; unmatched junction bases: 19. The CDR3 loop spans 19 amino acids. CDR1 and CDR2 from the germline V gene are SQVTM and ANQGSEA.

V gene TRBV5-4 combines with J gene TRBJ2-7, with TRBD1 matching 7 bases. V lost 4 bases, J lost 2 bases, and 3 bases stayed unmatched. Germline-derived CDR1 and CDR2 are SGHNT and YYREEE (reference sequence). The CDR3 has 13 residues. CDR3 bases: TGTGCCAGCAGCATCGGGACAGCCTACGAGCAGTACTTC. Amino acids: CASSIGTAYEQYF.

The chain joins TRBV21-1 to TRBJ1-4; TRBD1 reflects the table's D call only, with no check against the DNA. TRBV21-1 has pseudogene status. CDR3 length: 15 residues. In DNA form, the CDR3 reads TGTGCCAGCAGCAAAGAAGCAGGGACTAATGAAAAACTGTTTTTT. It specifies CASSKEAGTNEKLFF.

The chain links TRBV5-1 to TRBJ2-3; 7 bases match TRBD1. V was clipped by 5 bases and J by 0 bases; unmatched bases: 6. The CDR3 length is 15 residues. CDR1 SGHRS and CDR2 YFSETQ come from the germline V gene. CDR3 region: CASSLTGSSTDTQYF. CDR3 DNA sequence: TGCGCCAGCAGTTTGACAGGGTCTAGCACAGATACGCAGTATTTT.

This clone has a handful of counts. Additional DNA sequences in this sample encode the identical CDR3. The rearrangement joins TRBV5-1 to TRBJ2-2; no definite D call. Germline V gives CDR1 SGHRS, CDR2 YFSETQ. CDR3 length: 13 residues. Between the trimmed V and J ends, which lost 4 bases and 5 bases, there was a span of 9 bases. The CDR3 bases are TGCGCCAGCAGCCCCCCCCGGACCGGGGAGCTGTTTTTT. Translated, it gives CASSPPRTGELFF.

The chain uses TRBV6-2 or TRBV6-3 and TRBJ2-7; 7 bases line up with TRBD1. This CDR3 spans 13 amino acids. J was trimmed by 2 bases and V by 6 bases; bases with no gene match: 4. CDR1 is MNHEY and CDR2 is SVGEGT in the germline V gene. The CDR3 bases are TGTGCCAGCAGCCACAGGGGAGCCTACGAGCAGTACTTC. This sequence encodes CASSHRGAYEQYF.

V usage is TRBV6-5 and J usage is TRBJ1-2, with D hard to call. V was pared by 6 bases and J by 6 bases, with 14 bases between. The CDR3 is 13 residues long. CDR1 is MNHEY and CDR2 is SVGAGI in the germline V gene. The CDR3 DNA follows: TGTGCCAGCAGCTCTTCACTATGGGATGGCTACACCTTC. This translates into CASSSSLWDGYTF.

The table lists this clone with a few counts. The chain links TRBV10-3 to TRBJ2-2; 7 bases line up with TRBD2. This CDR3 region has 14 residues. V dropped 6 bases and J dropped 12; count of bases not matched to a gene: 13. Germline CDR1 reads ENHRY; CDR2 reads SYGVKD. CDR3 DNA sequence: TGTGCCATCAGCCCATCAGGGAGGGACCCTAAGCTGTTTTTT. It yields the protein CAISPSGRDPKLFF.

The chain joins TRBV6-5 to TRBJ1-5; 7 nucleotides agree with TRBD1. V trimming: 6 bases; J trimming: 4 bases; junction bases outside the gene matches: 9. The CDR3 runs 15 residues. The germline V gene encodes CDR1 MNHEY and CDR2 SVGAGI. The CDR3 DNA sequence: TGTGCCAGCAGAGGGGACAGTACCCTAAATCAGCCCCAGCATTTT. This encodes CASRGDSTLNQPQHF.

V gene TRBV12-5 combines with J gene TRBJ2-2, with 9 bases lining up with TRBD1. Per germline, CDR1 LGHNT and CDR2 FRNRAP. V was clipped by 3 bases and J by 6 bases; unmatched bases: 8. This CDR3 comprises 16 residues. CDR3: CASGFATDRGAGELFF. The CDR3 region has the DNA TGTGCTAGTGGTTTCGCCACGGACAGGGGTGCCGGGGAGCTGTTTTTT.

The rearrangement joins TRBV15 to TRBJ1-3; D is possibly TRBD1 (5 bases). Germline values: CDR1 LNHNV, CDR2 YYDKDF (reference sequence). Deletions cut 0 bases from V and 8 bases from J, with 20 bases between. The CDR3 sequence is 17 residues long. The CDR3 bases are TGTGCCACCAGCAGAGATCGGTTTAGAGGGTCGGGGGACACCATATATTTT. This sequence encodes CATSRDRFRGSGDTIYF.

The chain joins TRBV3-1 (or the pseudogene TRBV3-2) to TRBJ1-5; D uncertain. Trimming stripped 0 bases from V and 3 bases from J, with 6 bases between. This CDR3 comprises 14 residues. Germline V CDR1 and CDR2: LGHDT, YNNKEL (reference sequence). The CDR3 region is CASSQDTFNQPQHF. The DNA of the CDR3 is TGTGCCAGCAGCCAAGATACATTCAATCAGCCCCAGCATTTT.

The gene calls are TRBV7-3 and TRBJ2-1; TRBD2 matches at 7 bases. CDR1 is SGHTA, CDR2 FQGTGA, per germline. This CDR3 region has 14 residues. The J segment lost 6 bases and the V segment lost 7 bases, leaving 9 bases of the junction unmatched. The CDR3 sequence is CASTTMGGVNEQFF. CDR3 sequence (DNA): TGTGCCAGCACGACAATGGGAGGGGTCAATGAGCAGTTCTTC.

The chain joins TRBV3-1 (or the pseudogene TRBV3-2) to TRBJ2-5, with 8 positions matching TRBD2. Germline V lookup: CDR1 LGHDT, CDR2 YNNKEL (reference sequence). CDR3 length equals 16 residues. J was trimmed by 3 bases and V by 4 bases; bases with no gene match: 10. The CDR3 DNA is TGTGCCAGCAGCCCAGCAGGCGGGGGGCCTGAAGAGACCCAGTACTTC. Translating it yields CASSPAGGGPEETQYF.

The V gene is TRBV7-8, the J gene TRBJ2-1; TRBD1 agrees at 9 bases. Germline V gives CDR1 SGHVS, CDR2 FQNEAQ. This CDR3 region has 13 residues. Trimming removed 4 bases from V and 7 bases from J; junction bases left unmatched: 2. Here the CDR3 DNA reads TGTGCCAGCAGCTGGGGACAGGGTAATGAGCAGTTCTTC. Translating it yields CASSWGQGNEQFF. The variable domain in full, with the rest retrieved from reference TRBV7-8 and TRBJ2-1, is GAGVSQSPRYKVAKRGQDVALRCDPISGHVSLFWYQQALGQGPEFLTYFQNEAQLDKSGLPSDRFFAERPEGSVSTLKIQRTQQEDSAVYLCASSWGQGNEQFFGPGTRLTVL.

The V and J genes are TRBV19 and TRBJ1-4; perhaps TRBD1 as D (5 bases). Deletions cut 6 bases from V and 8 bases from J, with 19 bases between. The CDR3 sequence is 15 residues long. Germline lookup yields CDR1 LNHDA and CDR2 SQIVND (reference sequence). The CDR3 sequence is CASRASREREEKLFF. Written as DNA, the CDR3 is TGTGCCAGTAGGGCTTCCAGGGAGCGGGAGGAAAAACTGTTTTTT.

Only one count was recorded for this clone. This sequence joins TRBV7-2 and TRBJ2-5; D is uncertain. The CDR3 is 14 residues long. Germline assignment: CDR1 SGHTA and CDR2 FQGNSA. Trimming took 5 bases from V and 5 from J, leaving 15 bases between them. The CDR3 region has the DNA TGTGCCAGCAGCCCGCCTAATCTATGGGAGACCCAGTACTTC. Translation gives CASSPPNLWETQYF.